What follows are 14 T cell receptor beta chains derived from one specimen sequenced in a study of cytomegalovirus exposure and HLA in healthy donors. Researchers ran the PCR with 60 Vbeta and 13 Jbeta primers. TCRdb keeps only in-frame clones here, not all; method: immunoSEQ multiplex PCR. The repertoire holds fewer than 250,000 clones, with more than 65% as singletons. The material sequenced was PBMCs. The receptors derive from a man in his forties in good health and CMV-seropositive.

This chain uses TRBV6-1 with TRBJ2-7; 10 bases line up with TRBD2. Germline V gene data show CDR1 as MNHNS and CDR2 as SASEGT. CDR3 length equals 16 residues. Losses at the gene ends were 0 bases for V and 2 bases for J; bases not matched to a gene: 4. The CDR3 coding sequence is TGTGCCAGCAGTGAAGCGCTTAGCGGGAGGACCTACGAGCAGTACTTC. This encodes CASSEALSGRTYEQYF.

This chain joins TRBV4-3 and TRBJ1-4; no clear D gene. V lost 1 base and J lost 8, with 11 bases in between. From germline, CDR1 is LGHNA and CDR2 YSLEER. The CDR3 spans 14 residues. CDR3 sequence reads: CASSQGQGGEKLFF. The CDR3 region has the DNA TGCGCCAGCAGCCAAGGACAAGGAGGGGAAAAACTGTTTTTT.

The rearrangement uses TRBV5-6 and TRBJ1-2; a possible D gene is TRBD1 (5 bases). V lost 5 bases to trimming and J lost 3 bases, with 14 bases between them. The CDR3 is made up of 14 amino acids. Germline V gives CDR1 SGHDT, CDR2 YYEEEE. CDR3 amino acids: CASRSGPSDYGYTF. CDR3 coding DNA: TGTGCCAGCAGATCAGGGCCTTCCGACTATGGCTACACCTTC.

This rearrangement joins TRBV5-1 to TRBJ2-7, with D possibly being TRBD2 (6 bases). Germline CDR1 and CDR2: SGHRS and YFSETQ. The CDR3 sequence is 14 residues long. Between the trimmed V and J ends, which lost 0 bases and 7 bases, there was a span of 14 bases. DNA of the CDR3: TGCGCCAGCAGCTTGGGGGCCCCGGCGGGGGAGCAGTACTTC. Protein: CASSLGAPAGEQYF.

The genes are TRBV18 and TRBJ1-1; the match to TRBD1 covers 8 bases. This CDR3 is 16 amino acids long. The V segment lost 3 bases and the J segment 2 bases; nucleotides outside the gene matches: 8. CDR1 is KGHSH, CDR2 LQKENI, per germline. In DNA form, the CDR3 reads TGTGCCAGCTCACCCTTACACGACAGGGGAAACACTGAAGCTTTCTTT. Protein: CASSPLHDRGNTEAFF.

This clone has more than one count but fewer than ten. The chain couples TRBV28 to TRBJ2-4; 11 bases are shared with TRBD2. With 3 bases clipped from V and 1 base from J, the junction kept 14 bases outside the gene matches. From germline, CDR1 is MDHEN and CDR2 SYDVKM. The CDR3 runs 20 residues. The DNA for the CDR3 is TGTGCCAGCAGTTTTTCGGCTAGCGGGGGGTCCAGTGGGGCCAAAAACATTCAGTACTTC. Residues: CASSFSASGGSSGAKNIQYF.

V usage is TRBV9 and J usage is TRBJ2-1; no firm D call. V lost 0 bases, J lost 4 bases, and 11 bases lay in between. Germline V gene sequence: CDR1 SGDLS, CDR2 YYNGEE. This CDR3 region has 15 residues. CDR3 coding DNA: TGTGCCAGCAGCGTAGAAGCTAGATCTTACAATGAGCAGTTCTTC. Translated: CASSVEARSYNEQFF.

This rearrangement joins TRBV7-9 to TRBJ1-1, with 7 bases matching TRBD1. CDR1 and CDR2 (germline): SEHNR, FQNEAQ (reference sequence). The CDR3 extends over 13 amino acids. V shed 7 bases, J shed 1 base, and the junction held 3 bases outside the gene matches. The CDR3 region is CASNNRGNTEAFF. The CDR3 nucleotides read TGTGCCAGCAACAACAGGGGGAACACTGAAGCTTTCTTT. The full variable domain, in which reference TRBV7-9 and TRBJ1-1 provide the parts outside the CDR3, is DTGVSQNPRHKITKRGQNVTFRCDPISEHNRLYWYRQTLGQGPEFLTYFQNEAQLEKSRLLSDRFSAERPKGSFSTLEIQRTEQGDSAMYLCASNNRGNTEAFFGQGTRLTVV.

This chain connects TRBV7-9 to TRBJ1-3; 9 nucleotides match TRBD1. V lost 6 bases to trimming and J lost 2 bases; unmatched junction nucleotides: 11. The CDR3 contains 17 residues. CDR1 and CDR2 from the germline V gene are SEHNR and FQNEAQ (reference sequence). CDR3 amino acids: CASSPFRDRVTGNTIYF. The CDR3, as DNA: TGTGCCAGCAGTCCCTTCCGGGACAGGGTGACTGGAAACACCATATATTTT.

The V call is TRBV5-4, the J call TRBJ1-1, with TRBD1 matching over 8 bases. After removal of 5 bases from V and 0 bases from J, the junction contained 3 bases not matched to a gene. Germline-derived CDR1 and CDR2 are SGHNT and YYREEE (reference sequence). The CDR3 is made up of 14 amino acids. The CDR3 DNA sequence: TGTGCCAGCAGGGACAGGGCGGTGAACACTGAAGCTTTCTTT. It specifies CASRDRAVNTEAFF.

In its sample, this clone was seen once. The chain combines TRBV12-5 with TRBJ1-5, with 7 bases aligning to TRBD1. Germline assignment: CDR1 LGHNT and CDR2 FRNRAP. With V trimmed by 5 bases and J by 4 bases, 8 bases remained unmatched. The CDR3 runs 15 residues. CDR3 residues: CASGPPGQANQPQHF. CDR3 in DNA: TGTGCTAGTGGTCCACCCGGACAGGCGAATCAGCCCCAGCATTTT.

Details on this clone: The junction departs from germline at one end; a sequencing error may be responsible. The chain joins TRBV10-3 to TRBJ1-5, with 8 bases matching TRBD1. The CDR3 has 17 residues. Germline V CDR1 and CDR2: ENHRY, SYGVKD. For the CDR3, the DNA is TGTGCCATCAGTGAATCGGCCGGACAGGGTAGCAGTCAGCCCCAGCATTTT. Translation gives CAISESAGQGSSQPQHF.

Regarding this clone: The same CDR3 also results from other DNA sequences found in this sample. The gene calls are TRBV28 and TRBJ1-2, with D possibly being TRBD1 (5 bases). V dropped 3 bases and J dropped 8 bases, with 13 bases sitting between them. Germline assignment: CDR1 MDHEN and CDR2 SYDVKM. The CDR3 has 13 amino acids. The CDR3 protein is CASSLGQGGGYTF. For the CDR3, the DNA is TGTGCCAGCAGTTTGGGGCAGGGTGGCGGCTACACCTTC.

The CDR3 spells CASSQDPSQPQHF. The CDR3 nucleotides are TGCGCCAGCAGCCAAGATCCGTCTCAGCCCCAGCATTTT. The chain uses TRBV4-3 and TRBJ1-5; unclear D gene. V was trimmed by 0 bases and J by 6 bases, leaving 6 bases between them. The CDR3 sequence is 13 residues long. The germline gives CDR1 LGHNA, CDR2 YSLEER.